What follows is one T cell receptor (beta chain) and its context. Seattle enrolled patients during active infection and tracked them longitudinally. These data belong to a study of blood T cell repertoires in COVID-19. Across the whole study: The origin of the acute and convalescent COVID-19 samples was the United States, Italy and Spain. T cells, B-cell-depleted T cells, or PBMCs supplied cDNA or gDNA.

In the authors' workflow: Reference gene primers were amplified, and this amplification served to estimate nucleated cell counts. The table came from immunoSEQ multiplex PCR; TCRdb's copy has only in-frame clones and leaves some out. The V and J calls and the clone size are those of that table, but D and trimming were determined from the DNA. The profile shows tens of thousands of clones, 80% to 90% of them singletons. The V gene end was trimmed by 6 bases and the J gene end by 8 bases; junction bases not matched to a gene: 3. The V gene's germline CDR1 is SQVTM and CDR2 ANQGSEA. The length of the CDR3 is 11 residues.

The J gene is TRBJ1-2, the V gene TRBV29-1; 10 bases align to TRBD1. This receptor was obtained from a woman older than 75 with COVID-19, enrolled during active disease. The sequenced material came from peripheral blood. The CDR3 loop is CSVWTGGGYTF. CDR3 DNA sequence: TGCAGCGTCTGGACAGGGGGGGGCTACACCTTC. The full variable domain, its missing parts supplied by reference TRBV29-1 and TRBJ1-2, is SAVISQKPSRDICQRGTSLTIQCQVDSQVTMMFWYRQQPGQSLTLIATANQGSEATYESGFVIDKFPISRPNLTFSTLTVSNMSPEDSSIYLCSVWTGGGYTFGSGTRLTVV.